This entry features one T cell receptor beta chain sequence. Its antigen is as yet unknown. This entry is derived from a study of blood T cells in healthy people across ages. About the study: About one barcoded TCR beta cDNA was captured per two T cells.

The CDR3 totals 15 residues. Germline assignment: CDR1 SGHRS and CDR2 YFSETQ. Trimming left V 0 bases short and J 5 bases short, with 14 bases between. Study observations and caveats: PBMCs left unsorted prevented a conclusive naive versus antigen-experienced comparison.

Alongside a J-beta primer mix, a sample-barcoded 5' primer served in a second PCR lasting about 7 to 11 cycles. Every cDNA molecule carried a tag from a template-switch adaptor bearing 12 random nucleotides. TCRdb recomputed calls from the 5' RACE reads with MiXCR, one row per CDR3 protein. The sample holds 1.5 million to 2 million distinct CDR3 sequences, roughly 27% seen once. Every sample had a minimum of 6 million PBMCs isolated. V usage is TRBV5-1 and J usage is TRBJ2-5; D not resolved. Sequencing used blood. This sequence originates from a woman aged 30 to 39 in good health. The CDR3 sequence is CASSLEPLRKETQYF. The CDR3 nucleotides are TGCGCCAGCAGCTTGGAACCTTTGCGGAAGGAGACCCAGTACTTC.